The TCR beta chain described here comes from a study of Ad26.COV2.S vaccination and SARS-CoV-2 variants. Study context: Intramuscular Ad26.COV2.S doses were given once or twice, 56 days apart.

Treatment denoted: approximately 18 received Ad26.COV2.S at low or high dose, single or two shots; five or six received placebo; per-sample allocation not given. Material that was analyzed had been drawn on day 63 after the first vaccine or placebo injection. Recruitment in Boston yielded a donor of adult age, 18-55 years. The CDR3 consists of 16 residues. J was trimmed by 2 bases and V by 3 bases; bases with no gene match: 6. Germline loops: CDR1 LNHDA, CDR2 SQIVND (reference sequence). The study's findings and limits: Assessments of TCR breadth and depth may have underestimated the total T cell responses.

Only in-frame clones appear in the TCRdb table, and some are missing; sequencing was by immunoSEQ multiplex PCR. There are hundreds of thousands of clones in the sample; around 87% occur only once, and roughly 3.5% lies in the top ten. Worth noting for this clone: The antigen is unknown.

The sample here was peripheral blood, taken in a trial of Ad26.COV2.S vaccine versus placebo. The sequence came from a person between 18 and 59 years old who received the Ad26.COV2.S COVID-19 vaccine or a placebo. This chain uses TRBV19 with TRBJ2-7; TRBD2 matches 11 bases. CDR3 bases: TGTGCCAGTAGTATTGGAGCTAGCGGGAGGCCCTACGAGCAGTACTTC. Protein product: CASSIGASGRPYEQYF.